The clone carrying this T cell receptor (beta chain) was recorded once. The sample is drawn from a study of somatic mutations in cytotoxic T cells in rheumatoid arthritis. Sequenced by immunoSEQ multiplex PCR; TCRdb stores in-frame clones only, minus some. The profile shows roughly 13,000 clones, roughly 79% of them singletons. Germline V gene sequence: CDR1 SGHRS, CDR2 YFSETQ. V lost 0 bases to trimming and J lost 6 bases; unmatched junction nucleotides: 2. This CDR3 contains 13 residues. The sample consisted of CD8+ T cells sorted from blood. The TCR was taken from an adult with rheumatoid arthritis. This chain connects TRBV5-1 to TRBJ2-5; the match to TRBD2 covers 7 bases. CDR3 DNA sequence: TGCGCCAGCAGCTTGGAGCGGGGCCAGACCCAGTACTTC. Protein: CASSLERGQTQYF.